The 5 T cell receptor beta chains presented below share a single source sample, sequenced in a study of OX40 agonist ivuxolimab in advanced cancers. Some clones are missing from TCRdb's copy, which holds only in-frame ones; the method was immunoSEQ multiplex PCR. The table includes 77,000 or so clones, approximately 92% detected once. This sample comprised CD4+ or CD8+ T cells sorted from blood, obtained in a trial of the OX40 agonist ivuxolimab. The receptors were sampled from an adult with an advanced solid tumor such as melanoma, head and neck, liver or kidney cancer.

CDR3 sequence reads: CASRTDRGGNYGYTF. The CDR3 coding sequence is TGTGCCAGCAGGACCGACAGGGGGGGTAACTATGGCTACACCTTC. The chain is built from TRBV6-1 and TRBJ1-2; 9 nucleotides line up with TRBD1. CDR1 is MNHNS, CDR2 SASEGT, per germline. Germline trimming cut 6 bases from V and 1 base from J; bases unmatched to any gene: 6. The CDR3 loop spans 15 amino acids.

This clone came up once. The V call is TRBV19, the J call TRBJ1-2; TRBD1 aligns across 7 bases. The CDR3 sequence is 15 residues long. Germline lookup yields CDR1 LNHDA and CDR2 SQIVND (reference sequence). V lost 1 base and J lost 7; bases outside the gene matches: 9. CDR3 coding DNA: TGTGCCAGTAGTATAGCCCCAACAGGGGCTGGTGGCTACACCTTC. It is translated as CASSIAPTGAGGYTF.

CDR3 in amino acids: CASSQAGLAGVYEQYF. The CDR3 nucleotides are TGTGCCAGCAGCCAAGCCGGACTAGCGGGGGTCTACGAGCAGTACTTC. The V gene is TRBV4-2, the J gene TRBJ2-7, with TRBD2 matching 13 bases. V dropped 1 base and J dropped 3; count of bases not matched to a gene: 3. The germline V gene has CDR1 LGHNA and CDR2 YNFKEQ. CDR3 length equals 16 residues.

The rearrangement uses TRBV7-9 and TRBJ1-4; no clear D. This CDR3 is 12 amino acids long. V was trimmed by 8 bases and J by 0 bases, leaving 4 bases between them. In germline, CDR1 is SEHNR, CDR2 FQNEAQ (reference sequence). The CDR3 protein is CASGATNEKLFF. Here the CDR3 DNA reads TGTGCCAGCGGCGCAACTAATGAAAAACTGTTTTTT. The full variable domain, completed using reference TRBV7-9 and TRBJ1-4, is DTGVSQNPRHKITKRGQNVTFRCDPISEHNRLYWYRQTLGQGPEFLTYFQNEAQLEKSRLLSDRFSAERPKGSFSTLEIQRTEQGDSAMYLCASGATNEKLFFGSGTQLSVL.

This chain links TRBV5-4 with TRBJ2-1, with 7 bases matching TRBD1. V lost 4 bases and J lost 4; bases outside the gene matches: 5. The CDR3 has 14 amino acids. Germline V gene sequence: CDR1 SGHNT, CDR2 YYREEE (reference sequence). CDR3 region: CASSPRDRYNEQFF. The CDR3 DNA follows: TGTGCCAGCAGCCCCCGGGACAGATACAATGAGCAGTTCTTC.